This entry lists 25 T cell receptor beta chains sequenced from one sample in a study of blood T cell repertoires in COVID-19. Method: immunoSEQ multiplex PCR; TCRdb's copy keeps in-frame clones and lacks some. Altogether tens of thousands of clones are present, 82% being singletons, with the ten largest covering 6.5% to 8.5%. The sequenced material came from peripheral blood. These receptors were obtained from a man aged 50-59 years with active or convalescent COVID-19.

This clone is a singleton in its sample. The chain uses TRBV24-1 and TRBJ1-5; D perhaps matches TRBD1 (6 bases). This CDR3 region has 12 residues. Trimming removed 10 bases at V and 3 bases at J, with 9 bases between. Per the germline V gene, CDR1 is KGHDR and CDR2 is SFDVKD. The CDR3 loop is CATRTDNQPQHF. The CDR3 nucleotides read TGTGCCACAAGGACAGACAATCAGCCCCAGCATTTT.

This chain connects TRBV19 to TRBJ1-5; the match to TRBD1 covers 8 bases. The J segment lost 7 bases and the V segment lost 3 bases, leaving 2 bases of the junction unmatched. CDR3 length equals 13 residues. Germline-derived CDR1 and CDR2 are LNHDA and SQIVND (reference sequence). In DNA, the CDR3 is TGTGCCAGTAGTATGACAGGGGAACAGCCCCAGCATTTT. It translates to CASSMTGEQPQHF.

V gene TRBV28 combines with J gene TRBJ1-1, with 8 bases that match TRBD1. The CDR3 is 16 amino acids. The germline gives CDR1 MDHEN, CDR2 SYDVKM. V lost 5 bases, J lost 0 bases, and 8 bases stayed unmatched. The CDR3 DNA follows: TGTGCCAGCAGTACGACAGGGGCTAGCCTGAACACTGAAGCTTTCTTT. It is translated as CASSTTGASLNTEAFF.

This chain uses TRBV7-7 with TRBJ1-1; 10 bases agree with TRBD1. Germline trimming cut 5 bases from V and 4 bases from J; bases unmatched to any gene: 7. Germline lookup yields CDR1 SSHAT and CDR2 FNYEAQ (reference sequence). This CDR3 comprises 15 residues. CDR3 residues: CASSPWTGGGTEAFF. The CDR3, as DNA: TGTGCCAGCAGCCCATGGACAGGGGGTGGCACTGAAGCTTTCTTT.

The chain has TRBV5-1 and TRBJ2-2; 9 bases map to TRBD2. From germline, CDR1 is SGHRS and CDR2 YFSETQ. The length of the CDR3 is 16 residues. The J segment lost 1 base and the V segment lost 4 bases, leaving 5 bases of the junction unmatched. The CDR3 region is CASSGSSGENTGELFF. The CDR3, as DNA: TGCGCCAGCAGCGGCTCTAGCGGGGAGAACACCGGGGAGCTGTTTTTT.

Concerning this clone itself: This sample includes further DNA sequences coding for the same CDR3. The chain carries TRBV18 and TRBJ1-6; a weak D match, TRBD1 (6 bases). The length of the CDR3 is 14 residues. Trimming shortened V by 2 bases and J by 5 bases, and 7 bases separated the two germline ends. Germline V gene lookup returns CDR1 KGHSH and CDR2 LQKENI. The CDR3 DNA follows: TGTGCCAGCTCACCAGGACAGAATAATTCACCCCTCCACTTT. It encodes CASSPGQNNSPLHF.

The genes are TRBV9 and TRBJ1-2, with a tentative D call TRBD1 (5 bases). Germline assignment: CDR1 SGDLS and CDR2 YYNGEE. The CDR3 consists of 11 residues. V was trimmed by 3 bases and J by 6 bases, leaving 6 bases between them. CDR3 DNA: TGTGCCAGCAGCGCCAGGGATGGCTACACCTTC. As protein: CASSARDGYTF. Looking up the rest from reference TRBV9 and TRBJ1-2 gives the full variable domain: DSGVTQTPKHLITATGQRVTLRCSPRSGDLSVYWYQQSLDQGLQFLIQYYNGEERAKGNILERFSAQQFPDLHSELNLSSLELGDSALYFCASSARDGYTFGSGTRLTVV.

The CDR3 DNA follows: TGTGCGACCCGAGGATCGTCCTATAATTCACCCCTCCACTTT. This translates into CATRGSSYNSPLHF. The chain couples TRBV30 to TRBJ1-6, with unresolved D. Germline V gives CDR1 GTSNPN, CDR2 SVGIG (reference sequence). The CDR3 has 14 amino acids.

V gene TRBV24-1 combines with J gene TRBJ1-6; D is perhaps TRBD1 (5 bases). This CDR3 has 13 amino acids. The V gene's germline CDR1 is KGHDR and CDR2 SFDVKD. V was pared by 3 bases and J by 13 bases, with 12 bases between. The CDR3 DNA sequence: TGTGCCACCAGTGATGAGCAGGGTTGGCCCCTCCACTTT. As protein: CATSDEQGWPLHF.

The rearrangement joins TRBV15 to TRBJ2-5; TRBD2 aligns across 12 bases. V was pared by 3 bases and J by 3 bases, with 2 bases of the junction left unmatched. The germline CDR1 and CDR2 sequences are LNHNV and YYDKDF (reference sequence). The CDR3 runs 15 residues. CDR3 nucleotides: TGTGCCACCAGCAGCCTAGCGGGGGGGAAAGAGACCCAGTACTTC. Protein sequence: CATSSLAGGKETQYF. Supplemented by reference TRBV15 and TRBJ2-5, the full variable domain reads DAMVIQNPRYQVTQFGKPVTLSCSQTLNHNVMYWYQQKSSQAPKLLFHYYDKDFNNEADTPDNFQSRRPNTSFCFLDIRSPGLGDTAMYLCATSSLAGGKETQYFGPGTRLLVL.

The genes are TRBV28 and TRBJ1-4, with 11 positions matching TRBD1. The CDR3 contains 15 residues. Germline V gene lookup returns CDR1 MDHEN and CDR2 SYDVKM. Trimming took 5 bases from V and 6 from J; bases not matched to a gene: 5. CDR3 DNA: TGTGCCAGCAGTGCCACGGGACAGGGGGATGAAAAACTGTTTTTT. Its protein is CASSATGQGDEKLFF.

The CDR3 region has the DNA TGCGCCAGCAGCGTGACAGGGAGTAGCAATCAGCCCCAGCATTTT. It encodes CASSVTGSSNQPQHF. This chain links TRBV5-1 with TRBJ1-5; 7 bases map to TRBD1. The CDR3 consists of 15 residues. J gave up 0 bases and V 4 bases, and 4 bases lay outside the gene matches. Looked up from germline, CDR1 is SGHRS and CDR2 is YFSETQ.

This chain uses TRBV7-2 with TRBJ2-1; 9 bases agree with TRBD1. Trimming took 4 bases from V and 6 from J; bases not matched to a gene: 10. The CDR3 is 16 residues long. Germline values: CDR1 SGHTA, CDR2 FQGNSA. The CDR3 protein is CASSYAPGQGFNEQFF. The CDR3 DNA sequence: TGTGCCAGCAGCTACGCACCGGGACAGGGCTTCAATGAGCAGTTCTTC.

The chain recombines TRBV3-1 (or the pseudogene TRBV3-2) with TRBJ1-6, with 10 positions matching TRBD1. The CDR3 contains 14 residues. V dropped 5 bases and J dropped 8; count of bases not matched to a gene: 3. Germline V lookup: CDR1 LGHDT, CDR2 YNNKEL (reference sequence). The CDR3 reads CASSTTGGHSPLHF. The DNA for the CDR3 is TGTGCCAGCAGCACGACAGGGGGCCATTCACCCCTCCACTTT.

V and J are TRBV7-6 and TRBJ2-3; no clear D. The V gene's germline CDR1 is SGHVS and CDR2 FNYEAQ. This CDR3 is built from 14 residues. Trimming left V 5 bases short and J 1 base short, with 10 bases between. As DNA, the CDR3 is TGTGCCAGCAGCCCCCGTGAGGGCACAGATACGCAGTATTTT. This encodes CASSPREGTDTQYF.

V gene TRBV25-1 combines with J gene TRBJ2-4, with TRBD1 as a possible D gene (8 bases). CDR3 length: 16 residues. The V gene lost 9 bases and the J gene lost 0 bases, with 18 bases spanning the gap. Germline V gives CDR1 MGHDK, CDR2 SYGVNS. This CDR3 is CASSGQGGGAKNIQYF. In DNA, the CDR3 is TGTGCCAGTTCCGGACAGGGAGGGGGAGCCAAAAACATTCAGTACTTC.

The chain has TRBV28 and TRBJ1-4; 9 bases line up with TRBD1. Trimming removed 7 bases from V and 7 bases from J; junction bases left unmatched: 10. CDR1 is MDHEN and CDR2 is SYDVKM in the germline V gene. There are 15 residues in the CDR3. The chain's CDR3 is CASTAPPGQGEKLFF. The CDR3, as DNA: TGTGCCAGCACCGCTCCTCCGGGACAGGGTGAAAAACTGTTTTTT. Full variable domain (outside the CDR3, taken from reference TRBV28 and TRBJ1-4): DVKVTQSSRYLVKRTGEKVFLECVQDMDHENMFWYRQDPGLGLRLIYFSYDVKMKEKGDIPEGYSVSREKKERFSLILESASTNQTSMYLCASTAPPGQGEKLFFGSGTQLSVL.

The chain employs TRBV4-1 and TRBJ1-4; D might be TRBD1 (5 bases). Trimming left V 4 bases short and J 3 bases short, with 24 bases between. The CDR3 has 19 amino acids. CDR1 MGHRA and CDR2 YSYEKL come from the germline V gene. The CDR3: CASSPWRGATVGSNEKLFF. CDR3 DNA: TGCGCCAGCAGCCCCTGGAGGGGAGCAACGGTGGGATCTAATGAAAAACTGTTTTTT.

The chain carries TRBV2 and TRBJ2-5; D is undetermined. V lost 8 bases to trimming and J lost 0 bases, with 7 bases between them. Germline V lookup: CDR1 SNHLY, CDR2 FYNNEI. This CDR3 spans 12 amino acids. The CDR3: CASLEYQETQYF. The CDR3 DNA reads TGTGCCAGCTTGGAGTACCAAGAGACCCAGTACTTC.

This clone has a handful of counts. The CDR3: CASSLGLTGAGTSTDTQYF. The CDR3, as DNA: TGCGCCAGCAGCTTGGGACTGACAGGGGCAGGCACTAGCACAGATACGCAGTATTTT. This chain connects TRBV5-1 to TRBJ2-3, with TRBD1 matching over 8 bases. Germline V gene sequence: CDR1 SGHRS, CDR2 YFSETQ. CDR3 length: 19 amino acids. With V trimmed by 0 bases and J by 0 bases, 12 bases remained unmatched.

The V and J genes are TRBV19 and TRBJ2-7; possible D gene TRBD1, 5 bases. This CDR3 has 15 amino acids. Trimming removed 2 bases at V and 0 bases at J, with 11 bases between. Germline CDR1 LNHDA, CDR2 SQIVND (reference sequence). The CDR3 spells CASSIKGHRSYEQYF. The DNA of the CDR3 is TGTGCCAGTAGTATAAAAGGACACCGCTCCTACGAGCAGTACTTC. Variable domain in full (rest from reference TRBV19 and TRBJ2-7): DGGITQSPKYLFRKEGQNVTLSCEQNLNHDAMYWYRQDPGQGLRLIYYSQIVNDFQKGDIAEGYSVSREKKESFPLTVTSAQKNPTAFYLCASSIKGHRSYEQYFGPGTRLTVT.

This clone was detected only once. The CDR3 DNA reads TGTGCCAGCTCACCCCGAGGAGGGACCACAGATACGCAGTATTTT. Protein: CASSPRGGTTDTQYF. This sequence joins TRBV18 and TRBJ2-3; the D gene is possibly TRBD2 (6 bases). The CDR3 is 15 residues long. Per the germline V gene, CDR1 is KGHSH and CDR2 is LQKENI. The ends were cut back, 3 bases at V and 2 bases at J, with 12 bases in the middle.

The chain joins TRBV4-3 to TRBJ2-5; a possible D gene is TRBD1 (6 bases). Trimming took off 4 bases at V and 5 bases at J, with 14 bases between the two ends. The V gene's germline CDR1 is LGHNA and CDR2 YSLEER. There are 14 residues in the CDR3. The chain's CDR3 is CASSRQEYEETQYF. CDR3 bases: TGCGCCAGCAGCCGACAGGAGTATGAGGAGACCCAGTACTTC.

The CDR3 sequence: CASSPFLRQNSGNTIYF. DNA for the CDR3: TGTGCCAGCTCACCGTTCCTCCGACAGAACTCTGGAAACACCATATATTTT. V is TRBV18 and J is TRBJ1-3; D might be TRBD1 (5 bases). In germline, CDR1 is KGHSH, CDR2 LQKENI. Trimming left V 3 bases short and J 0 bases short, with 15 bases between. The CDR3 has 17 amino acids.

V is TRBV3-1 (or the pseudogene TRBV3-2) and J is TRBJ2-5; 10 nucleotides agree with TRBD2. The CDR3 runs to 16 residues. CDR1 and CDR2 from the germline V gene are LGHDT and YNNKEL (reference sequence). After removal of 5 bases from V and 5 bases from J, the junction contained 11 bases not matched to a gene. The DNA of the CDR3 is TGTGCCAGCAGCTCACGTAGTAGCGGGGGGACGGAGACCCAGTACTTC. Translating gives CASSSRSSGGTETQYF.